The 6 T cell receptor beta chains given below trace back to one sample, sequenced in a study of T cell responses to AZD1222 COVID-19 vaccine. TCRdb's copy holds only in-frame clones and misses some; the assay was immunoSEQ multiplex PCR. This sample has approximately 150,000 clones; roughly 90% occur once, and the top ten carry about 2.5%. Here the sequenced sample was peripheral blood, taken on day 0 of AZD1222 vaccination. These receptor sequences come from an adult in good health.

This clone came up a few times. The rearrangement links TRBV28 to TRBJ1-1; D is ambiguous. Trimming stripped 2 bases from V and 0 bases from J, with 10 bases between. Per the germline V gene, CDR1 is MDHEN and CDR2 is SYDVKM. This CDR3 spans 15 amino acids. The CDR3 bases are TGTGCCAGCAGTTTAATGGGCCCGGTGAACACTGAAGCTTTCTTT. Protein sequence: CASSLMGPVNTEAFF.

This clone was detected only once. The chain recombines TRBV12-3 or TRBV12-4 with TRBJ1-2; D is undetermined. The CDR3 loop spans 13 amino acids. V lost 11 bases to trimming and J lost 4 bases, with 17 bases between them. The CDR3 nucleotides read TGTGCCCGACCCAGGCGGAGGATCTATGGCTACACCTTC. Protein product: CARPRRRIYGYTF.

The chain links TRBV3-1 (or the pseudogene TRBV3-2) to TRBJ2-7; TRBD2 matches 8 bases. The CDR3 is 15 residues long. CDR1 is LGHDT, CDR2 YNNKEL, per germline (reference sequence). The J segment lost 0 bases and the V segment lost 4 bases, leaving 5 bases of the junction unmatched. The CDR3: CASSLSGRPSYEQYF. Written as DNA, the CDR3 is TGTGCCAGCAGCCTAAGCGGGAGACCCTCCTACGAGCAGTACTTC.

The J gene is TRBJ2-7, the V gene TRBV28; 9 nucleotides match TRBD1. Losses at the gene ends were 9 bases for V and 4 bases for J; bases not matched to a gene: 13. Per the germline V gene, CDR1 is MDHEN and CDR2 is SYDVKM. There are 15 residues in the CDR3. The CDR3 sequence: CASRPPGQGRYEQYF. CDR3 DNA sequence: TGTGCCAGTCGCCCGCCTGGACAGGGGCGTTACGAGCAGTACTTC.

The gene calls are TRBV18 and TRBJ2-7; TRBD1 matches at 11 bases. CDR3 length equals 15 residues. In germline, CDR1 is KGHSH, CDR2 LQKENI. J was trimmed by 3 bases and V by 4 bases; bases with no gene match: 5. The CDR3 nucleotides are TGTGCCAGCTCACTTCCGGGACAGGGGGACTACGAGCAGTACTTC. This codes for CASSLPGQGDYEQYF. The full variable domain, with the rest looked up from reference TRBV18 and TRBJ2-7, is NAGVMQNPRHLVRRRGQEARLRCSPMKGHSHVYWYRQLPEEGLKFMVYLQKENIIDESGMPKERFSAEFPKEGPSILRIQQVVRGDSAAYFCASSLPGQGDYEQYFGPGTRLTVT.

The CDR3 region has the DNA TGTGCCTGGAGTGGGTTACTAGCGGGAGGTTACGAGCAGTACTTC. Its translation is CAWSGLLAGGYEQYF. The chain uses TRBV30 and TRBJ2-7; TRBD2 matches 12 bases. J was trimmed by 4 bases and V by 1 base; bases with no gene match: 5. Germline V gene lookup returns CDR1 GTSNPN and CDR2 SVGIG (reference sequence). CDR3 length: 15 amino acids.